These 18 T cell receptor beta chains share one sample of origin, sequenced in a study of cytomegalovirus exposure and HLA in healthy donors. Assay: immunoSEQ multiplex PCR; the TCRdb copy retains only in-frame clones and omits some. The sample shows around 70,000 clones, roughly 92% of them seen only once. Sequencing was done on a sample of PBMCs. The receptors come from a woman aged 18-30 years in good health and CMV-seronegative.

This sequence joins TRBV5-4 and TRBJ2-6; weak D call: TRBD1 (6 bases). The CDR3 spans 17 residues. The V end was cut by 4 bases, the J end by 2 bases, with 16 bases between. Germline CDR1 SGHNT, CDR2 YYREEE (reference sequence). CDR3 sequence: CASSPASRGAGANVLTF. The CDR3 region has the DNA TGTGCCAGCAGCCCCGCCTCCAGGGGCGCTGGGGCCAACGTCCTGACTTTC.

V and J are TRBV28 and TRBJ2-7; possibly TRBD1 for D (5 bases). Germline V gene sequence: CDR1 MDHEN, CDR2 SYDVKM. The CDR3 loop spans 11 amino acids. V lost 5 bases and J lost 9, with 11 bases in between. CDR3 bases: TGTGCCAGCAGTCCAGGGAAGGGGCAGTACTTC. Its protein is CASSPGKGQYF. Full variable domain (missing parts from reference TRBV28 and TRBJ2-7): DVKVTQSSRYLVKRTGEKVFLECVQDMDHENMFWYRQDPGLGLRLIYFSYDVKMKEKGDIPEGYSVSREKKERFSLILESASTNQTSMYLCASSPGKGQYFGPGTRLTVT.

The rearrangement links TRBV7-9 to TRBJ1-1; no firm D call. The germline V gene encodes CDR1 SEHNR and CDR2 FQNEAQ (reference sequence). The ends were cut back, 5 bases at V and 0 bases at J, with 10 bases in the middle. CDR3 length: 14 residues. The CDR3 DNA sequence: TGTGCCAGCAGCCCTGAGCCACTGAACACTGAAGCTTTCTTT. This codes for CASSPEPLNTEAFF.

This sequence joins TRBV7-2 and TRBJ2-2; 9 positions match TRBD1. The trim removed 1 base at V and 3 bases at J, leaving 3 bases unmatched. The CDR3 has 16 amino acids. Germline CDR1 and CDR2: SGHTA and FQGNSA. CDR3 residues: CASSLDRGRHTGELFF. The CDR3 nucleotides read TGTGCCAGCAGCTTAGACAGGGGGCGTCACACCGGGGAGCTGTTTTTT.

J is TRBJ1-2 and V is TRBV4-2, with D unclear. The CDR3 is 13 amino acids. Germline V gives CDR1 LGHNA, CDR2 YNFKEQ. V lost 0 bases, J lost 7 bases, and 9 bases lay in between. The CDR3 DNA follows: TGTGCCAGCAGCCAAGATCGAAGAGGTGGCTACACCTTC. Protein: CASSQDRRGGYTF.

This sequence joins TRBV19 and TRBJ2-7; D remains ambiguous. The CDR3 contains 16 residues. The germline gives CDR1 LNHDA, CDR2 SQIVND (reference sequence). V dropped 0 bases and J dropped 0 bases, with 12 bases sitting between them. The CDR3, as DNA: TGTGCCAGTAGTATAGATCGGGTCAGTCCCTCCTACGAGCAGTACTTC. It translates to CASSIDRVSPSYEQYF.

The rearrangement links TRBV18 to TRBJ2-7; D gene unclear. Trimming cost V 2 bases and J 4 bases, with 18 bases left between them. Germline values: CDR1 KGHSH, CDR2 LQKENI. The CDR3 consists of 16 residues. The CDR3 DNA is TGTGCCAGCTCACCATCGGGTCCCCCAACGAGGTACGAGCAGTACTTC. Residues: CASSPSGPPTRYEQYF.

The chain uses TRBV28 and TRBJ1-1; unclear D gene. Deletions cut 5 bases from V and 0 bases from J, with 10 bases between. Germline V lookup: CDR1 MDHEN, CDR2 SYDVKM. CDR3 size: 14 residues. CDR3 sequence: CASSLETLNTEAFF. CDR3 sequence (DNA): TGTGCCAGCAGTCTGGAGACGCTGAACACTGAAGCTTTCTTT.

The gene calls are TRBV9 and TRBJ1-2; 9 bases agree with TRBD1. The germline V gene has CDR1 SGDLS and CDR2 YYNGEE. The ends lost 5 bases at V and 2 bases at J; junction bases unmatched: 4. This CDR3 has 14 residues. The CDR3 DNA reads as TGTGCCAGCAGAACCGGGACAGGGAACTATGGCTACACCTTC. Amino acid sequence: CASRTGTGNYGYTF.

The rearrangement uses TRBV9 and TRBJ2-1; D possibly corresponds to TRBD2 (6 bases). V was pared by 2 bases and J by 10 bases, with 13 bases between. The CDR3 contains 13 residues. Per the germline V gene, CDR1 is SGDLS and CDR2 is YYNGEE. CDR3 protein: CASSVTQGREQFF. The DNA of the CDR3 is TGTGCCAGCAGCGTCACCCAAGGGAGGGAGCAGTTCTTC. Using reference TRBV9 and TRBJ2-1 for the parts outside the CDR3, the full variable domain is DSGVTQTPKHLITATGQRVTLRCSPRSGDLSVYWYQQSLDQGLQFLIQYYNGEERAKGNILERFSAQQFPDLHSELNLSSLELGDSALYFCASSVTQGREQFFGPGTRLTVL.

The CDR3 sequence is CASSPYWGGFTEAFF. Written as DNA, the CDR3 is TGTGCCAGTAGTCCTTATTGGGGGGGGTTCACTGAAGCTTTCTTT. This chain joins TRBV19 and TRBJ1-1; D is possibly TRBD1 (5 bases). The V gene lost 5 bases and the J gene lost 4 bases, with 17 bases spanning the gap. This CDR3 comprises 15 residues. Germline V gives CDR1 LNHDA, CDR2 SQIVND (reference sequence). Full variable domain (remainder filled in from reference TRBV19 and TRBJ1-1): DGGITQSPKYLFRKEGQNVTLSCEQNLNHDAMYWYRQDPGQGLRLIYYSQIVNDFQKGDIAEGYSVSREKKESFPLTVTSAQKNPTAFYLCASSPYWGGFTEAFFGQGTRLTVV.

The chain has TRBV9 and TRBJ2-2; the D is unclear. The CDR3 is made up of 13 amino acids. The ends were cut back, 0 bases at V and 4 bases at J, with 4 bases in the middle. In germline, CDR1 is SGDLS, CDR2 YYNGEE. CDR3 residues: CASSVGATGELFF. The CDR3 DNA is TGTGCCAGCAGCGTAGGGGCCACCGGGGAGCTGTTTTTT.

The V gene is TRBV18, the J gene TRBJ1-1, with D unresolved. Trimming pared 3 bases from V and 5 bases from J, leaving 10 bases between. Germline CDR1 reads KGHSH; CDR2 reads LQKENI. The CDR3 runs 13 residues. CDR3 nucleotide sequence: TGTGCCAGCTCACCGAGGACTTCAACTGAAGCTTTCTTT. This translates into CASSPRTSTEAFF.

The chain combines TRBV23-1 with TRBJ1-2; D remains unclear. TRBV23-1 is recorded as an ORF, its role being uncertain. The CDR3 has 14 amino acids. V dropped 10 bases and J dropped 0 bases, with 15 bases sitting between them. CDR3 region: CATREQLTNYGYTF. CDR3 DNA: TGCGCCACAAGAGAACAGCTTACTAACTATGGCTACACCTTC.

The chain carries TRBV7-8 and TRBJ1-5; D gene ambiguous. The CDR3 contains 17 residues. In germline, CDR1 is SGHVS, CDR2 FQNEAQ. Trimming removed 1 base from V and 0 bases from J, with 13 bases in between. The CDR3 DNA is TGTGCCAGCAGCTTAGTTGGGAGCAGTTATAGCAATCAGCCCCAGCATTTT. Translating it yields CASSLVGSSYSNQPQHF.

The chain recombines TRBV9 with TRBJ2-1; TRBD1 is a possible D gene (5 bases). Trimming pared 0 bases from V and 5 bases from J, leaving 9 bases between. CDR3 length: 14 amino acids. Per the germline V gene, CDR1 is SGDLS and CDR2 is YYNGEE. The CDR3 bases are TGTGCCAGCAGCGTAGTAGTCAGGGACAATGAGCAGTTCTTC. Amino acids: CASSVVVRDNEQFF.

The rearrangement links TRBV10-1 to TRBJ2-1; 7 positions agree with TRBD1. This CDR3 has 11 amino acids. Germline assignment: CDR1 WNHNN and CDR2 SYGVQD (reference sequence). V lost 6 bases, J lost 15 bases, and 8 bases stayed unmatched. The CDR3 region has the DNA TGCGCCAGCAGGGGGACAGTTGGTCGGTTCTTC. Its protein is CASRGTVGRFF.

V usage is TRBV4-1 and J usage is TRBJ2-7, with TRBD2 matching over 7 bases. This CDR3 region has 16 residues. The trim removed 7 bases at V and 0 bases at J, leaving 12 bases unmatched. CDR1 and CDR2 (germline): MGHRA, YSYEKL. CDR3 sequence (DNA): TGCGCCAGCATCACATTAAGGGGACTACCCTCCTACGAGCAGTACTTC. As protein: CASITLRGLPSYEQYF.